These T cell receptor beta chains were read from a single sample in a study of blood T cell repertoires in COVID-19. Some clones are missing from TCRdb's copy, which holds only in-frame ones; the method was immunoSEQ multiplex PCR. The sample consists of fewer than 70,000 clones, 80% to 90% of them appearing once. The sequenced sample was peripheral blood. The source of these receptors is a woman aged 55-70 years with acute or convalescent COVID-19. Both conserved end residues are part of each CDR3. Fields, in order: CDR3 protein, J gene, V gene.

CDR3: CASSPLEGSSLYEAPYTF
J: TRBJ1-2
V: TRBV18

CDR3: CSAAGQPQHF
J: TRBJ1-5
V: TRBV20-1

CDR3: CASRPTGVNIQYF
J: TRBJ2-4
V: TRBV3-1/TRBV3-2

CDR3: CASSLAPMRGEVF
J: TRBJ2-1
V: TRBV11-2

CDR3: CASRDTEYGYTF
J: TRBJ1-2
V: TRBV2

CDR3: CASSQGTGLSYGYTF
J: TRBJ1-2
V: TRBV3-1/TRBV3-2

CDR3: CASSERSGDTDTQYF
J: TRBJ2-3
V: TRBV2

CDR3: CASSLLGDNLNTEAFF
J: TRBJ1-1
V: TRBV5-5

CDR3: CASSQAWGHNSPLHF
J: TRBJ1-6
V: TRBV4-1

CDR3: CASSRTGGAYGYTF
J: TRBJ1-2
V: TRBV3-1/TRBV3-2

CDR3: CASSLAASSYNEQFF
J: TRBJ2-1
V: TRBV11-2

CDR3: CASSSRTSGVQETQYF
J: TRBJ2-5
V: TRBV5-4

CDR3: CASSLSALDTQYF
J: TRBJ2-3
V: TRBV5-6

CDR3: CATRPGGEYEQYF
J: TRBJ2-7
V: TRBV5-4

CDR3: CASSLGPSGGQALYEQYF
J: TRBJ2-7
V: TRBV7-6

CDR3: CASAAGGIYNEQFF
J: TRBJ2-1
V: TRBV11-3